The 28 T cell receptor beta chains below were found in one sample sequenced in a study of blood T cells in healthy people across ages. A second PCR, run for roughly 7 to 11 cycles, used a sample-barcoded 5' primer plus a J-beta primer mix. From the 5' RACE reads, TCRdb called clonotypes with MiXCR, one entry per CDR3 protein. The sample includes 1.5 million to 2 million distinct CDR3 sequences, over 25% of them seen just once. Sequenced material: blood. The receptors here all came from a woman aged 30 to 39 in good health.

The chain joins TRBV7-2 to TRBJ2-7, with D tentatively TRBD1 or TRBD2 (5 bases each). Germline values: CDR1 SGHTA, CDR2 FQGNSA. The CDR3 extends over 16 amino acids. Trimming took 4 bases from V and 7 from J, leaving 23 bases between them. The CDR3 protein is CASSSTPGRGAIEQYF. CDR3 nucleotide sequence: TGTGCCAGCAGCTCAACCCCGGGACGGGGTGCGATTGAGCAGTACTTC.

This clonotype has a handful of counts. The chain employs TRBV7-9 and TRBJ2-7; D gene unclear. Germline CDR1 SEHNR, CDR2 FQNEAQ (reference sequence). The CDR3 runs to 14 residues. Trimming cost V 5 bases and J 2 bases, with 13 bases left between them. The DNA for the CDR3 is TGTGCCAGCAGCGGTCTAGGAGCCACCTACGAGCAGTACTTC. This sequence encodes CASSGLGATYEQYF.

Regarding this clonotype: This may be a read error, as it is one base from a much larger clone. The V and J genes are TRBV20-1 and TRBJ2-5; no reliable D call. V was cut by 6 bases and J by 2 bases, with 10 bases left in between. Per the germline V gene, CDR1 is DFQATT and CDR2 is SNEGSKA (reference sequence). The CDR3 has 12 amino acids. CDR3 DNA sequence: TGCAGTGCGCCCATGTTTCAAGAGACCCAGTACTTC. Its protein product is CSAPMFQETQYF.

As regards this clonotype: This could be a read error, since a much larger clone is one nucleotide away. The rearrangement uses TRBV28 and TRBJ2-7; D unresolved. Germline V gene lookup returns CDR1 MDHEN and CDR2 SYDVKM. The CDR3 extends over 13 amino acids. The CDR3 region is CASSLRLGYEQDF. The CDR3, as DNA: TGTGCCAGCAGTTTAAGGCTCGGCTACGAGCAGGACTTC.

This clonotype occurred a few times. One junction end does not reproduce the germline sequence, and a read error may be involved. The chain couples TRBV3-1 to TRBJ2-1; TRBD1 aligns across 12 bases. This CDR3 has 14 residues. Germline V gene lookup returns CDR1 LGHDT and CDR2 YNNKEL (reference sequence). CDR3 amino acids: CTSSRDRGLGEQFF. The CDR3, as DNA: TGTACCAGCAGCCGGGACAGGGGGCTGGGTGAGCAGTTCTTC.

The chain couples TRBV11-2 to TRBJ2-5; 7 bases fit TRBD1. Per germline, CDR1 SGHAT and CDR2 FQNNGV. The V segment lost 2 bases and the J segment 5 bases; nucleotides outside the gene matches: 8. The CDR3 runs 15 residues. This chain's CDR3 is CASSLQTGILETQYF. The DNA for the CDR3 is TGTGCCAGCAGCTTACAGACAGGGATCCTGGAGACCCAGTACTTC.

The chain employs TRBV4-1 and TRBJ1-2; the D is unclear. Germline V lookup: CDR1 MGHRA, CDR2 YSYEKL. The CDR3 covers 13 residues. V lost 6 bases to trimming and J lost 8 bases, with 16 bases between them. The CDR3 bases are TGCGCCAGCAGTTCTTTCCGGGTAGAGGGCTACACCTTC. It yields the protein CASSSFRVEGYTF.

This clonotype turned up a few times. The chain links TRBV4-1 to TRBJ1-5, with 9 bases fitting TRBD1. CDR3 size: 16 residues. Germline V gives CDR1 MGHRA, CDR2 YSYEKL. V lost 4 bases to trimming and J lost 6 bases; unmatched junction nucleotides: 10. The CDR3 coding sequence is TGCGCCAGCAGCCGGCTAGGACAGGGGAGGGGTCAGCCCCAGCATTTT. It encodes CASSRLGQGRGQPQHF.

There are a few counts of this clonotype. An end of the junction differs from the germline gene, which may be a read error. The genes are TRBV5-1 and TRBJ2-7; a possible D gene is TRBD1 (6 bases). The germline V gene encodes CDR1 SGHRS and CDR2 YFSETQ. CDR3 length equals 14 residues. CDR3 in DNA: TGCACCAGCAGCTTAACAGGGACAACCTACGAGCAGTACTTC. Protein sequence: CTSSLTGTTYEQYF.

This clonotype was counted at least ten times. The gene calls are TRBV12-3 or TRBV12-4 and TRBJ2-5; D assignment may be TRBD1 or TRBD2 (5 bases each). This CDR3 comprises 16 residues. The germline V and J ends were trimmed by 2 bases and 5 bases, with 18 bases remaining between them. CDR3 in DNA: TGTGCCAGCAGTTTATTGGGGGTTTTGACGGTGGAGACCCAGTACTTC. It translates to CASSLLGVLTVETQYF.

Concerning this clonotype: A read error may explain this, as a much larger clone is one base away. The chain carries TRBV12-3 or TRBV12-4 and TRBJ1-5; D call uncertain. The CDR3 spans 13 residues. Between the trimmed V and J ends, which lost 8 bases and 6 bases, there was a span of 14 bases. The CDR3: CASCSAVGQPQHF. The CDR3 bases are TGTGCCAGCTGCTCAGCGGTCGGTCAGCCCCAGCATTTT.

This clonotype appeared many times. The chain is built from TRBV24-1 and TRBJ2-1, with 9 positions matching TRBD2. V trimming: 4 bases; J trimming: 7 bases; junction bases outside the gene matches: 10. CDR1 and CDR2 (germline): KGHDR, SFDVKD. The CDR3 loop spans 16 amino acids. CDR3: CATSDPLAGRGNEQFF. The CDR3 coding sequence is TGTGCCACCAGTGACCCCCTAGCGGGGCGGGGGAATGAGCAGTTCTTC.

This clonotype was observed many times. The chain is built from TRBV20-1 and TRBJ2-7; D not resolved. The CDR3 consists of 14 residues. The V gene's germline CDR1 is DFQATT and CDR2 SNEGSKA (reference sequence). V shed 3 bases and J shed 1 base, with 13 bases lying between them. CDR3 sequence (DNA): TGCAGTGCTAGTCTACCCCAACCATCCTACGAGCAGTACTTC. It encodes CSASLPQPSYEQYF.

The rearrangement links TRBV10-3 to TRBJ2-7; TRBD2 aligns across 9 bases. Germline V gene data show CDR1 as ENHRY and CDR2 as SYGVKD. Trimming cost V 3 bases and J 5 bases; bases outside gene matches: 17. The CDR3 has 18 residues. CDR3 nucleotides: TGTGCCATCAGTGATACCGGACAACCTAGCGGGGTCAGACACGAGCAGTACTTC. This sequence encodes CAISDTGQPSGVRHEQYF.

This clonotype was seen more than once but under ten times. J is TRBJ1-2 and V is TRBV2, with D possibly being TRBD1 (5 bases). The ends were cut back, 8 bases at V and 7 bases at J, with 23 bases in the middle. Germline lookup yields CDR1 SNHLY and CDR2 FYNNEI. The CDR3 is 15 residues long. The CDR3 nucleotides read TGTGCCAGCCAGTTGGAGCAAGGGGTCGGTAGTGGCTACACCTTC. Protein: CASQLEQGVGSGYTF.

In nucleotides, the CDR3 is TGTGCCATCAGTGCCGCGGGGAGGAGCACAGATACGCAGTATTTT. It encodes CAISAAGRSTDTQYF. The V and J genes are TRBV10-3 and TRBJ2-3; D is possibly TRBD2 (6 bases). This CDR3 region has 15 residues. Between the trimmed V and J ends, which lost 4 bases and 0 bases, there was a span of 11 bases. Germline CDR1 is ENHRY and CDR2 is SYGVKD.

The chain recombines TRBV12-3 or TRBV12-4 with TRBJ2-3; TRBD2 might be the D (5 bases). V was pared by 3 bases and J by 6 bases, with 13 bases between. This CDR3 has 14 residues. CDR3 bases: TGTGCCAGCAGTTTGGGTGGGAGTATGGATACGCAGTATTTT. This sequence encodes CASSLGGSMDTQYF.

This clonotype was detected only a few times. The chain combines TRBV7-2 with TRBJ2-3, with TRBD2 as a possible D gene (6 bases). CDR1 and CDR2 (germline): SGHTA, FQGNSA. There are 14 residues in the CDR3. V lost 2 bases to trimming and J lost 6 bases, with 12 bases between them. The CDR3 DNA sequence: TGTGCCAGCAGCTTACCGGGACTGGTGGATACGCAGTATTTT. It codes for CASSLPGLVDTQYF. Filled out from reference TRBV7-2 and TRBJ2-3, the complete variable domain reads GAGVSQSPSNKVTEKGKDVELRCDPISGHTALYWYRQSLGQGLEFLIYFQGNSAPDKSGLPSDRFSAERTGGSVSTLTIQRTQQEDSAVYLCASSLPGLVDTQYFGPGTRLTVL.

This clonotype was detected only a few times. The chain has TRBV6-1 and TRBJ1-2, with D perhaps TRBD1 (5 bases). The V end lost 0 bases, the J end lost 5 bases, and 13 bases lay between the germline ends. Looked up from germline, CDR1 is MNHNS and CDR2 is SASEGT. The CDR3 is 15 residues long. CDR3 sequence reads: CASSEAPGRAYGYTF. CDR3 sequence (DNA): TGTGCCAGCAGTGAAGCGCCTGGCAGGGCATATGGCTACACCTTC.

This clonotype was seen only a few times. The rearrangement uses TRBV5-1 and TRBJ2-5; 13 bases align to TRBD2. Looked up from germline, CDR1 is SGHRS and CDR2 is YFSETQ. V was clipped by 7 bases and J by 3 bases; unmatched bases: 18. The CDR3 contains 19 residues. In DNA, the CDR3 is TGCGCCAGCGGACAGGGACGGACTAGCGGGGGTCCCGGAGAAGAGACCCAGTACTTC. Its translation: CASGQGRTSGGPGEETQYF.

The chain joins TRBV5-1 to TRBJ2-5, with 11 bases lining up with TRBD2. Germline V CDR1 and CDR2: SGHRS, YFSETQ. Trimming took 4 bases from V and 5 from J; bases not matched to a gene: 10. The CDR3 loop spans 16 amino acids. CDR3 residues: CASSGTSGGRGETQYF. Written as DNA, the CDR3 is TGCGCCAGCAGCGGAACTAGCGGGGGAAGGGGGGAGACCCAGTACTTC.

The rearrangement links TRBV20-1 to TRBJ2-3; 7 positions agree with TRBD2. There are 14 residues in the CDR3. The trim removed 0 bases at V and 6 bases at J, leaving 6 bases unmatched. Germline V gives CDR1 DFQATT, CDR2 SNEGSKA (reference sequence). CDR3 sequence reads: CSARDWGGEDTQYF. The CDR3 DNA sequence: TGCAGTGCTAGAGATTGGGGAGGGGAGGATACGCAGTATTTT.

The V gene is TRBV7-2, the J gene TRBJ2-7; D is ambiguous. Germline CDR1 SGHTA, CDR2 FQGNSA. The ends were cut back, 5 bases at V and 3 bases at J, with 17 bases in the middle. The CDR3 is made up of 15 amino acids. The CDR3 nucleotides read TGTGCCAGCAGCCCAAGGAGACAACAGCTCTACGAGCAGTACTTC. Translating it yields CASSPRRQQLYEQYF.

With regard to this clonotype: This clone may be a read error of a much larger clone one base away. V is TRBV7-6 and J is TRBJ2-1; 10 nucleotides match TRBD2. CDR1 SGHVS and CDR2 FNYEAQ come from the germline V gene. The CDR3 length is 16 residues. CDR3 sequence reads: CVSSSRTSGSYNEQFF. CDR3 in DNA: TGTGTCAGCAGCTCCAGGACTAGCGGCTCCTACAATGAGCAGTTCTTC.

This sequence joins TRBV29-1 and TRBJ1-1; D remains ambiguous. The germline V and J ends were trimmed by 1 base and 1 base, with 7 bases remaining between them. CDR3 length: 13 amino acids. In germline, CDR1 is SQVTM, CDR2 ANQGSEA. The CDR3 reads CSVEGGQNTEAFF. The CDR3 DNA is TGCAGCGTTGAAGGCGGCCAGAACACTGAAGCTTTCTTT.

The chain couples TRBV14 to TRBJ2-3; D gene unclear. The length of the CDR3 is 14 residues. Germline V gene data show CDR1 as SGHDN and CDR2 as FVKESK. The V and J ends lost 1 base and 6 bases respectively, with 11 bases between them. The chain's CDR3 is CASSQGPASDTQYF. DNA of the CDR3: TGTGCCAGCAGCCAAGGGCCGGCTTCCGATACGCAGTATTTT. Combining the CDR3 with reference TRBV14 and TRBJ2-3 gives the whole variable domain EAGVTQFPSHSVIEKGQTVTLRCDPISGHDNLYWYRRVMGKEIKFLLHFVKESKQDESGMPNNRFLAERTGGTYSTLKVQPAELEDSGVYFCASSQGPASDTQYFGPGTRLTVL.

About this clonotype: A read error may account for a junction end that differs from germline. The chain links TRBV12-3 or TRBV12-4 to TRBJ1-1; D is unclear. The CDR3 spans 12 residues. The CDR3 protein is CASSLENSEAFF. CDR3 bases: TGTGCCAGCAGTTTGGAGAACAGTGAAGCTTTCTTT.

About this clonotype itself: The junction shows a germline mismatch at one end, possibly a read error. This sequence joins TRBV5-1 and TRBJ2-1, with unresolved D. The CDR3 is made up of 15 amino acids. Germline CDR1 reads SGHRS; CDR2 reads YFSETQ. The CDR3 sequence is CASRLSGSSHNEQFF. The DNA for the CDR3 is TGCGCCAGCAGGTTATCTGGTAGCTCCCACAATGAGCAGTTCTTC.